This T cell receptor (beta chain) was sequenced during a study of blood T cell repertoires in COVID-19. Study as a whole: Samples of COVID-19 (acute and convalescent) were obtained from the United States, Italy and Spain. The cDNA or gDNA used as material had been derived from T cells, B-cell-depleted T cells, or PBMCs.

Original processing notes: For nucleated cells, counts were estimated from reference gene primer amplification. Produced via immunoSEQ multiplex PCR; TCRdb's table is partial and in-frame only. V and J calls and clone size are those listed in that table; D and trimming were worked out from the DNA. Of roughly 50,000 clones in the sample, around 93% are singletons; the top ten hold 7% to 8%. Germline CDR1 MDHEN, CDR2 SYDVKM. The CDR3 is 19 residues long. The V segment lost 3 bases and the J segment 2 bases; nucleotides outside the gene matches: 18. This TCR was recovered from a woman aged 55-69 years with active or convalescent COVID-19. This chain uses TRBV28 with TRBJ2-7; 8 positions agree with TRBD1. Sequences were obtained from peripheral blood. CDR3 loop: CASSFGGSWVQQGAYEQYF. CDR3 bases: TGTGCCAGCAGTTTTGGGGGGAGTTGGGTACAACAGGGGGCCTACGAGCAGTACTTC.